The 7 T cell receptor beta chains below were found in one sample sequenced in a study of CD8+ T cells in alopecia areata. Once RNA had been extracted, it was reverse transcribed into cDNA to act as the sequencing template. Profiling relied on immunoSEQ multiplex PCR, and the TCRdb table lists in-frame clones only, not all of them. This table holds around 160,000 clones, over 45% found once. Sequencing input: CD4+ T cells sorted from blood. The source of these receptors is a human donor with alopecia areata.

V is TRBV7-3 and J is TRBJ2-2, with 8 bases lining up with TRBD1. V dropped 6 bases and J dropped 6; count of bases not matched to a gene: 12. Germline assignment: CDR1 SGHTA and CDR2 FQGTGA. There are 16 residues in the CDR3. This chain's CDR3 is CASSRSWTGTAGELFF. As DNA, the CDR3 is TGTGCCAGCAGTCGATCCTGGACAGGGACGGCCGGGGAGCTGTTTTTT.

J is TRBJ2-1 and V is TRBV28; TRBD2 might be the D (6 bases). This CDR3 is built from 15 residues. Germline assignment: CDR1 MDHEN and CDR2 SYDVKM. Trimming pared 6 bases from V and 0 bases from J, leaving 12 bases between. The CDR3 sequence is CASSLTSISYNEQFF. The CDR3 DNA sequence: TGTGCCAGCAGCCTTACTAGCATCTCCTACAATGAGCAGTTCTTC.

The chain couples TRBV29-1 to TRBJ2-5; no reliable D call. Germline values: CDR1 SQVTM, CDR2 ANQGSEA. This CDR3 region has 11 residues. The ends were cut back, 5 bases at V and 3 bases at J, with 7 bases in the middle. CDR3 amino acids: CSVLGEETQYF. The CDR3 DNA follows: TGCAGCGTTTTAGGCGAAGAGACCCAGTACTTC.

The rearrangement uses TRBV5-1 and TRBJ2-7, with 11 bases that match TRBD2. After removal of 0 bases from V and 0 bases from J, the junction contained 2 bases not matched to a gene. The CDR3 length is 16 residues. CDR1 SGHRS and CDR2 YFSETQ come from the germline V gene. The CDR3 region has the DNA TGCGCCAGCAGCTTGGTGGGGACTAGCGGCTCCTACGAGCAGTACTTC. It yields the protein CASSLVGTSGSYEQYF.

This chain links TRBV7-9 with TRBJ2-7; D perhaps matches TRBD2 (5 bases). Germline V gene sequence: CDR1 SEHNR, CDR2 FQNEAQ (reference sequence). V lost 5 bases and J lost 5, with 13 bases in between. CDR3 length equals 13 residues. CDR3 coding DNA: TGTGCCAGCAGCCCGGGTGGGAGAAACGAGCAGTACTTC. This sequence encodes CASSPGGRNEQYF.

V and J are TRBV2 and TRBJ2-5, with 7 bases aligning to TRBD2. CDR1 is SNHLY and CDR2 is FYNNEI in the germline V gene. This CDR3 comprises 14 residues. The V gene end was trimmed by 8 bases and the J gene end by 5 bases; junction bases not matched to a gene: 11. The CDR3 spells CASVLMAGAETQYF. CDR3 coding DNA: TGTGCCAGCGTGTTAATGGCGGGAGCTGAGACCCAGTACTTC. The full variable domain, completed using reference TRBV2 and TRBJ2-5, is EPEVTQTPSHQVTQMGQEVILRCVPISNHLYFYWYRQILGQKVEFLVSFYNNEISEKSEIFDDQFSVERPDGSNFTLKIRSTKLEDSAMYFCASVLMAGAETQYFGPGTRLLVL.

This clone was counted a few times. The chain recombines TRBV5-1 with TRBJ2-3; 9 nucleotides align to TRBD1. Germline assignment: CDR1 SGHRS and CDR2 YFSETQ. The CDR3 has 14 amino acids. J was trimmed by 5 bases and V by 4 bases; bases with no gene match: 5. CDR3 region: CASSEGQGIDTQYF. DNA for the CDR3: TGCGCCAGCAGCGAAGGACAGGGGATAGATACGCAGTATTTT.